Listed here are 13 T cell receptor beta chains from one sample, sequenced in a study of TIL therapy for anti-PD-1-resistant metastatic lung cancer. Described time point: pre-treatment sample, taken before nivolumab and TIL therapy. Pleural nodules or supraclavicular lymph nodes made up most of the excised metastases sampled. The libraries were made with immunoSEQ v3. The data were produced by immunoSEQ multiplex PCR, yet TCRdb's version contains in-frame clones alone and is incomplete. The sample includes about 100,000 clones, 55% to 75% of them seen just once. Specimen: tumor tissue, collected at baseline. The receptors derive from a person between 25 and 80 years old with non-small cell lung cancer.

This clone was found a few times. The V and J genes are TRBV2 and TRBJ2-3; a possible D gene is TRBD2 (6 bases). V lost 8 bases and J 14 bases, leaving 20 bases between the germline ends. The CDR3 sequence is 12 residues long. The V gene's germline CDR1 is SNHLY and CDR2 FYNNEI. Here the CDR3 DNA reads TGTGCCAGCGGAGGGAATGAATTCGCCCGGTATTTT. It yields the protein CASGGNEFARYF.

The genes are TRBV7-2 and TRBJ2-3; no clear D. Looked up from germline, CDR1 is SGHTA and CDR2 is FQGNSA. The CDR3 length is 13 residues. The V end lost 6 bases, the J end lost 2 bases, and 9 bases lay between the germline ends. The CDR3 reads CASRRTPTDTQYF. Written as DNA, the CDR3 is TGTGCCAGCAGACGTACTCCCACAGATACGCAGTATTTT.

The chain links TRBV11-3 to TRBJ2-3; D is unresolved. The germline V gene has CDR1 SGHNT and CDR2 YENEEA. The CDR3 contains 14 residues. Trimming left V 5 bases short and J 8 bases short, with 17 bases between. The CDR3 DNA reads TGTGCCAGCAGCAGAAGAGACGAGCGTGGTACGCAGTATTTT. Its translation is CASSRRDERGTQYF. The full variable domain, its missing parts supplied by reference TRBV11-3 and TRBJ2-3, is EAGVVQSPRYKIIEKKQPVAFWCNPISGHNTLYWYLQNLGQGPELLIRYENEEAVDDSQLPKDRFSAERLKGVDSTLKIQPAELGDSAVYLCASSRRDERGTQYFGPGTRLTVL.

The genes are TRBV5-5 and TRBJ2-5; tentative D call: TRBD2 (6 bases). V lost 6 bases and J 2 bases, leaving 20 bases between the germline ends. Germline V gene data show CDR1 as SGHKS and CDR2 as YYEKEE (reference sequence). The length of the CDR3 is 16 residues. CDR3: CASNESPGEGQETQYF. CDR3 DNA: TGTGCCAGCAACGAATCTCCGGGAGAAGGGCAAGAGACCCAGTACTTC.

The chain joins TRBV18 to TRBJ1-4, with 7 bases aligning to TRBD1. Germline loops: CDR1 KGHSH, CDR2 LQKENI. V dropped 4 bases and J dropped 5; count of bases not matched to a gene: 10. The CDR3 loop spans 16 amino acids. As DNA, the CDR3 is TGTGCCAGCTCACTCAAAGGGGGCAGTGGGAATGAAAAACTGTTTTTT. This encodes CASSLKGGSGNEKLFF.

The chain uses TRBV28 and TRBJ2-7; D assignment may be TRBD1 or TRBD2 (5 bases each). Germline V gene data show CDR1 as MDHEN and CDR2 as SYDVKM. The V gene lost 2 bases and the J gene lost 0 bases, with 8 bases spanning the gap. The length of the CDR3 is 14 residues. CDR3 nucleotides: TGTGCCAGCAGTTTACCAGGGAGCTCCTACGAGCAGTACTTC. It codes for CASSLPGSSYEQYF.

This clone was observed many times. The CDR3 sequence is CASSLERGQPFGWAGELFF. Here the CDR3 DNA reads TGTGCCAGCAGCTTAGAGCGCGGTCAGCCCTTTGGCTGGGCCGGGGAGCTGTTTTTT. The rearrangement uses TRBV7-2 and TRBJ2-2; D gene uncertain. The CDR3 is 19 amino acids. V was trimmed by 1 base and J by 6 bases, leaving 24 bases between them. Looked up from germline, CDR1 is SGHTA and CDR2 is FQGNSA. Based on the CDR3 plus reference TRBV7-2 and TRBJ2-2, the full variable domain is GAGVSQSPSNKVTEKGKDVELRCDPISGHTALYWYRQSLGQGLEFLIYFQGNSAPDKSGLPSDRFSAERTGGSVSTLTIQRTQQEDSAVYLCASSLERGQPFGWAGELFFGEGSRLTVL.

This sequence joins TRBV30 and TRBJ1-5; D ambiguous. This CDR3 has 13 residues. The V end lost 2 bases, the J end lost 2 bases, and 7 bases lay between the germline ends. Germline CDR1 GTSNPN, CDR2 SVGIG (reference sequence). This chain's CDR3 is CAWSQVGNQPQHF. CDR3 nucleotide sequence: TGTGCCTGGAGTCAAGTCGGCAATCAGCCCCAGCATTTT. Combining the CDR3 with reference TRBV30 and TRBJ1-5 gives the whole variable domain SQTIHQWPATLVQPVGSPLSLECTVEGTSNPNLYWYRQAAGRGLQLLFYSVGIGQISSEVPQNLSASRPQDRQFILSSKKLLLSDSGFYLCAWSQVGNQPQHFGDGTRLSIL.

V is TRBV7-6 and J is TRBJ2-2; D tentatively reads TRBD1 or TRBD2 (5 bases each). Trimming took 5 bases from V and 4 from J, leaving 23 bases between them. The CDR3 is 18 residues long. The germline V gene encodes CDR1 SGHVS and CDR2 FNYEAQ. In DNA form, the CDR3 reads TGTGCCAGCAGCCAGTTTGTTATGGGGGTCGGTGGCACCGGGGAGCTGTTTTTT. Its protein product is CASSQFVMGVGGTGELFF.

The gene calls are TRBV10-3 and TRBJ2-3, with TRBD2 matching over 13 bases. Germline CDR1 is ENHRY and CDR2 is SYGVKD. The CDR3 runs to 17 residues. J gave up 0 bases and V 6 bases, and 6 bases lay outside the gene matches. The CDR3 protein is CAISPGTSGISTDTQYF. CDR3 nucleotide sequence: TGTGCCATCAGCCCCGGGACTAGCGGGATTAGCACAGATACGCAGTATTTT.

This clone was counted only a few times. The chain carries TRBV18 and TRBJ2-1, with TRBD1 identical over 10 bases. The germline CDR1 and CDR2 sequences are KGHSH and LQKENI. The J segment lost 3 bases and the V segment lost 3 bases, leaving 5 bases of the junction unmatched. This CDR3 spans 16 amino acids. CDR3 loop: CASSPRDRGGYNEQFF. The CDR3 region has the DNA TGTGCCAGCTCACCGAGGGACAGGGGAGGCTACAATGAGCAGTTCTTC.

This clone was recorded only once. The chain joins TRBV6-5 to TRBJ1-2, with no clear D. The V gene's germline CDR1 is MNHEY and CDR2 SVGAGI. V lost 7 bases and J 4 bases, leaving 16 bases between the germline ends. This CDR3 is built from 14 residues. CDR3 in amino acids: CASNSFGQLYGYTF. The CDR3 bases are TGTGCCAGCAACTCTTTTGGGCAGCTCTATGGCTACACCTTC.

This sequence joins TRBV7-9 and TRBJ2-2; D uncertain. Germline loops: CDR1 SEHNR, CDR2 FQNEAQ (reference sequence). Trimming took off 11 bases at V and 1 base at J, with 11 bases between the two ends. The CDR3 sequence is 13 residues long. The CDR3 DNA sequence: TGTGCCTCCGTCTTGGGGAACACCGGGGAGCTGTTTTTT. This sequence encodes CASVLGNTGELFF.